This T cell receptor (beta chain) was documented in a study of T cell changes during pregnancy in multiple sclerosis. The CDR3 consists of 16 residues. Germline assignment: CDR1 SGHDT and CDR2 YYEEEE. Germline trimming cut 0 bases from V and 7 bases from J; bases unmatched to any gene: 8. TCRdb's copy holds only in-frame clones and misses some; the assay was immunoSEQ multiplex PCR. The table lists under 45,000 clones, approximately 90% of them singletons. The starting material was CD8+ T cells from peripheral blood mononuclear cells, obtained in the third trimester of pregnancy. The TCR sequence derives from a female donor with multiple sclerosis, enrolled in a pregnancy study. J is TRBJ1-2 and V is TRBV5-6; TRBD1 agrees at 11 bases. CDR3 bases: TGTGCCAGCAGCTTGGAAAGGGACAGGGGGGCCTTTGGCTACACCTTC. Amino acids: CASSLERDRGAFGYTF.